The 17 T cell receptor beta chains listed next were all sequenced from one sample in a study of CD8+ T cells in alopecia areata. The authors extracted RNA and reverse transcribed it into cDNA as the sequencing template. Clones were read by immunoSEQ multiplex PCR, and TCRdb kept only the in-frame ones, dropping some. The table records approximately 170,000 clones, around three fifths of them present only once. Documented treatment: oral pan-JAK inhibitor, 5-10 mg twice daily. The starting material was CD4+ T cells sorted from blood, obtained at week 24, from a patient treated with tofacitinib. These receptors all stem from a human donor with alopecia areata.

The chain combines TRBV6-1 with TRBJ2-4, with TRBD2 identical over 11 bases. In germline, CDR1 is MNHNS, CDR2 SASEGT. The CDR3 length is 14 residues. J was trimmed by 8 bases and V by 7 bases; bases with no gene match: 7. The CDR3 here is CASKASGGPDIQYF. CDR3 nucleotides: TGTGCCAGCAAGGCTAGCGGGGGGCCAGACATTCAGTACTTC.

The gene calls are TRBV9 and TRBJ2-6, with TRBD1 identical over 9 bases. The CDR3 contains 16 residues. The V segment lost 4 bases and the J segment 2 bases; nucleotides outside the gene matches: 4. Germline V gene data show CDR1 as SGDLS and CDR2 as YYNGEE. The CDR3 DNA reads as TGTGCCAGCAGCATAAACAGGGGGCCTGGGGCCAACGTCCTGACTTTC. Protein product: CASSINRGPGANVLTF.

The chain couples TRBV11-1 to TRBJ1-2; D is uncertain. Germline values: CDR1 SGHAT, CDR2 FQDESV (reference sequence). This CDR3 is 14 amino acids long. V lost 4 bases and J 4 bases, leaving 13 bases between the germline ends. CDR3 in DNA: TGTGCCAGCAGCTCCCCCCGGGGAGGCTATGGCTACACCTTC. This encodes CASSSPRGGYGYTF.

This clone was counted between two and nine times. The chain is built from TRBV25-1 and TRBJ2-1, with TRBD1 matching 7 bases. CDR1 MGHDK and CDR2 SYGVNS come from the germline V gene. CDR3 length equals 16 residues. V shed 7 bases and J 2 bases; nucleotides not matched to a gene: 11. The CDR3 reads CASTGIGTEAYNEQFF. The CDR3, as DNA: TGTGCCAGCACGGGTATTGGGACAGAAGCCTACAATGAGCAGTTCTTC. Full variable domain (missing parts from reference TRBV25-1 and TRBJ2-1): EADIYQTPRYLVIGTGKKITLECSQTMGHDKMYWYQQDPGMELHLIHYSYGVNSTEKGDLSSESTVSRIRTEHFPLTLESARPSHTSQYLCASTGIGTEAYNEQFFGPGTRLTVL.

Written as DNA, the CDR3 is TGTGCCAGCAGTGCCCACAGGGAGGAAAAACTGTTTTTT. Translation gives CASSAHREEKLFF. This rearrangement joins TRBV27 to TRBJ1-4; D might be TRBD1 (6 bases). V was pared by 5 bases and J by 8 bases, with 12 bases between. CDR3 length: 13 residues. Germline V gene sequence: CDR1 MNHEY, CDR2 SMNVEV (reference sequence).

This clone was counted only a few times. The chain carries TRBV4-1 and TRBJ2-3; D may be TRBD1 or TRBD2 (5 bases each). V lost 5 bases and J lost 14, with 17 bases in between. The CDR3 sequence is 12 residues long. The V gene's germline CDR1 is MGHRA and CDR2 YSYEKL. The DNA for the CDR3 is TGCGCCAGCAGCAACCCGGGACGACCGTGGTATTTT. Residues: CASSNPGRPWYF.

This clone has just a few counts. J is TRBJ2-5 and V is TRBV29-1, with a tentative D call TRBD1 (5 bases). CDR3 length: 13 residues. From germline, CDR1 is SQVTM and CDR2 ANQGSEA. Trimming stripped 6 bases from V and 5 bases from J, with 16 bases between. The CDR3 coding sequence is TGCAGCGTCGCCCGACAGCGCAAGGAGACCCAGTACTTC. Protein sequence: CSVARQRKETQYF.

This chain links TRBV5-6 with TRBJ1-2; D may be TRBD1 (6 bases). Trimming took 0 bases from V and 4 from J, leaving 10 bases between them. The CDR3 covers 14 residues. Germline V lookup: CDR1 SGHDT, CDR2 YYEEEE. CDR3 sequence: CASSLGQELYGYTF. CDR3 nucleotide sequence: TGTGCCAGCAGCTTGGGACAGGAACTCTATGGCTACACCTTC.

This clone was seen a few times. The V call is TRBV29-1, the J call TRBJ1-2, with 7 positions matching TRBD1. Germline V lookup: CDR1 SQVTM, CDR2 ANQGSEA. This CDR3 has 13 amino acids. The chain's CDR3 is CTTTQGTARGYTF. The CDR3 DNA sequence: TGCACGACAACTCAAGGGACAGCGCGGGGCTACACCTTC.

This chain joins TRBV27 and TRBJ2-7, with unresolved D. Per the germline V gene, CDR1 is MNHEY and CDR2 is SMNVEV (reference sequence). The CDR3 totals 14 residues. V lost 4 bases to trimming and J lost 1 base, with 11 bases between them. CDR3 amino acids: CASSYRPRSYEQYF. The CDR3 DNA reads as TGTGCCAGCAGTTACCGGCCGAGATCCTACGAGCAGTACTTC.

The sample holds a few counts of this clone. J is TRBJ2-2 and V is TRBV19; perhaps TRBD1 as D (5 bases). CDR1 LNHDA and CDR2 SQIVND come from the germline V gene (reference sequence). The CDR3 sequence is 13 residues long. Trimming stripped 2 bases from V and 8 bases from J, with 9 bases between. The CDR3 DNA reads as TGTGCCAGTAGTATACAGCAGGGAGGGGAGCTGTTTTTT. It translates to CASSIQQGGELFF.

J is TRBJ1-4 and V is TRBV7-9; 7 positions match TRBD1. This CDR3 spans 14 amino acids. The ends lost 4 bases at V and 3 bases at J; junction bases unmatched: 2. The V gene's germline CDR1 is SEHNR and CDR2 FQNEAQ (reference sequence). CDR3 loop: CASSSGQPNEKLFF. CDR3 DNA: TGTGCCAGCAGCTCGGGACAGCCTAATGAAAAACTGTTTTTT. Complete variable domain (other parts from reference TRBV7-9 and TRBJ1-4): DTGVSQNPRHKITKRGQNVTFRCDPISEHNRLYWYRQTLGQGPEFLTYFQNEAQLEKSRLLSDRFSAERPKGSFSTLEIQRTEQGDSAMYLCASSSGQPNEKLFFGSGTQLSVL.

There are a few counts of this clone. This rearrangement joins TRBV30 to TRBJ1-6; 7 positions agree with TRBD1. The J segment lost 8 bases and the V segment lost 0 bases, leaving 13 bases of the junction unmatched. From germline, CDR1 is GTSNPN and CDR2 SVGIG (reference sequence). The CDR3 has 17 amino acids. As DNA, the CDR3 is TGTGCCTGGAGTGTACCTCCCCCAACAGGGGCCGATTCACCCCTCCACTTT. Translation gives CAWSVPPPTGADSPLHF.

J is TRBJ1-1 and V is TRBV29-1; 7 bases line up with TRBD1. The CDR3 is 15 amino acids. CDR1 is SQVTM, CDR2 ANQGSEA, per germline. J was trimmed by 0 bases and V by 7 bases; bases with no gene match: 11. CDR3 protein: CSARQGELMNTEAFF. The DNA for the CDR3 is TGCAGCGCCCGACAGGGTGAATTGATGAACACTGAAGCTTTCTTT.

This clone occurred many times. The CDR3 region is CASSPIGGGIDNEQFF. The CDR3 DNA follows: TGTGCCAGCAGCCCAATAGGCGGGGGGATTGACAATGAGCAGTTCTTC. The J gene is TRBJ2-1, the V gene TRBV14, with 8 bases fitting TRBD2. The CDR3 length is 16 residues. Germline CDR1 and CDR2: SGHDN and FVKESK. Trimming removed 4 bases from V and 5 bases from J; junction bases left unmatched: 10.

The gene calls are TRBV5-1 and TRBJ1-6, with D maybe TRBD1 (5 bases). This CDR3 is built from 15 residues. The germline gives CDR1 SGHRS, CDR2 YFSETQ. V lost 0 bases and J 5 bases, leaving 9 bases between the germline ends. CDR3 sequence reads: CASSLAKGDNSPLHF. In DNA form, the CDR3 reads TGCGCCAGCAGCTTGGCAAAAGGGGATAATTCACCCCTCCACTTT.

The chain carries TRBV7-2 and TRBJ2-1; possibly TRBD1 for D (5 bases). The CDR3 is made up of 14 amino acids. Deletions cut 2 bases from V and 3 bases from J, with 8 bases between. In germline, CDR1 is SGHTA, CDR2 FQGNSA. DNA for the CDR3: TGTGCCAGCAGCTTACTTCAGGGCTACAATGAGCAGTTCTTC. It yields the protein CASSLLQGYNEQFF.